This T cell receptor (beta chain) was profiled in a study of T cell responses to AZD1222 COVID-19 vaccine. This clone was recorded a few times. Its antigen is as yet unknown. In germline, CDR1 is SGHNT, CDR2 YYREEE (reference sequence). The length of the CDR3 is 15 residues. With 4 bases clipped from V and 2 bases from J, the junction kept 7 bases outside the gene matches. TCRdb's table, derived via immunoSEQ multiplex PCR, lists solely in-frame clones and lacks some. The table includes approximately 79,000 clones, around 86% detected once. The study's findings and limits: Clonal diversity was possibly underestimated, and white British individuals and females predominated among donors. Regions 160-218 and 743-854 dominated among vaccine-associated CD4 TCRs spanning spike. Repertoires were obtained only post-peak T cell response. When two AZD1222 doses had been given, Spike-specific TCR breadth and depth rose.

The V call is TRBV5-4, the J call TRBJ2-5, with 8 nucleotides matching TRBD2. This receptor was identified in an adult in good health. Sequenced here: peripheral blood, sampled on day 0 of AZD1222 vaccination. CDR3: CASSRATSAQETQYF. The CDR3 DNA is TGTGCCAGCAGCAGGGCGACTAGCGCTCAAGAGACCCAGTACTTC.